This record looks at one T cell receptor (beta chain) sequence and its context. In the original processing: Amplification of reference gene primers was used by the study to estimate nucleated cell counts. Measured with immunoSEQ multiplex PCR; TCRdb has only the in-frame clones, and not every one. D and trimming come from the DNA, and the V and J calls and clone size come from that table. The table shows roughly 260,000 clones, with about 91% occurring only once. These data come from a study of blood T cell repertoires in COVID-19. Study-wide background: COVID-19 samples collected from the United States, Italy and Spain covered acute and convalescent phases. PBMCs, B-cell-depleted T cells, or T cells were the source of the cDNA or gDNA that made up the material.

Trimming left V 4 bases short and J 2 bases short, with 13 bases between. CDR3 length equals 15 residues. Germline V gene data show CDR1 as SGHRS and CDR2 as YFSETQ. Enrolment of Seattle patients took place during active infection, and they were followed longitudinally. This chain joins TRBV5-1 and TRBJ1-5, with no clear D. Sample: peripheral blood. The TCR originated in a young adult with COVID-19, enrolled during active disease. The CDR3 sequence is CASSEYSGGNQPQHF. CDR3 nucleotide sequence: TGCGCCAGCAGCGAGTATTCTGGAGGCAATCAGCCCCAGCATTTT.